Shown below are 19 T cell receptor beta chains from a single sample sequenced in a study of regulatory T cells in long-lasting Graves disease. Time point specified: newly diagnosed GD, antithyroid drugs for less than 3 months. PBMC-extracted RNA yielded the TCR library. The TCR beta library used iRepertoire HTBI primers with Arm-PCR amplification of CDR3. TCRdb reprocessed the multiplex PCR reads via MiXCR and lists one record per CDR3 protein. Of under 500,000 distinct CDR3 sequences detected, about 17% appear once; the ten largest clones hold roughly a tenth. The same specimen was also included in a second study, on T cells in Graves' hyperthyroidism and ophthalmopathy.

Sample: peripheral blood mononuclear cells (PBMCs), taken at new diagnosis, from a patient treated with antithyroid drugs. These receptors were obtained from a woman aged 25-40 years with Graves disease.

This clonotype was seen only a few times. This sequence joins TRBV5-1 and TRBJ2-1; 8 bases match TRBD1. This CDR3 has 16 amino acids. The J segment lost 10 bases and the V segment lost 4 bases, leaving 16 bases of the junction unmatched. Germline V gene data show CDR1 as SGHRS and CDR2 as YFSETQ. Here the CDR3 DNA reads TGCGCCAGCAGCCCGGCCGGGACAGGTGGTGAGAGGGAGCAGTTCTTC. It specifies CASSPAGTGGEREQFF.

In the case of this clonotype: A much larger clone is a single base away; this may be a read error. The V gene is TRBV7-7, the J gene TRBJ2-1; D possibly corresponds to TRBD1 (5 bases). The CDR3 is 14 residues long. Germline loops: CDR1 SSHAT, CDR2 FNYEAQ (reference sequence). The CDR3 spells CASSLAGSHNEQSF. CDR3 DNA: TGTGCTAGCAGCTTAGCAGGGTCCCACAATGAGCAGTCCTTC.

This clonotype was counted ten times or more. The V and J genes are TRBV20-1 and TRBJ2-3; 7 bases align to TRBD1. V shed 6 bases, J shed 0 bases, and the junction held 21 bases outside the gene matches. The CDR3 sequence is 19 residues long. Germline CDR1 reads DFQATT; CDR2 reads SNEGSKA (reference sequence). The CDR3 bases are TGCAGTGCCCACCCCTGGACAGGCGGCTCTTTCGCTAGCACAGATACGCAGTATTTT. It translates to CSAHPWTGGSFASTDTQYF.

This clonotype showed up just a few times. This sequence joins TRBV28 and TRBJ2-7, with D hard to call. Germline values: CDR1 MDHEN, CDR2 SYDVKM. The CDR3 extends over 12 amino acids. Trimming removed 4 bases at V and 9 bases at J, with 13 bases between. This CDR3 reads CASSSTSRVQYF. CDR3 in DNA: TGTGCCAGCAGTTCCACCTCCCGGGTGCAGTACTTC.

This clonotype has a handful of counts. The chain joins TRBV2 to TRBJ1-5, with 10 positions matching TRBD1. This CDR3 is built from 14 residues. CDR1 SNHLY and CDR2 FYNNEI come from the germline V gene. The V segment lost 6 bases and the J segment 7 bases; nucleotides outside the gene matches: 6. The CDR3, as DNA: TGTGCCAGCAGGGGAGACAGGGGGCAACAGCCCCAGCATTTT. Residues: CASRGDRGQQPQHF. Looking up the rest from reference TRBV2 and TRBJ1-5 gives the full variable domain: EPEVTQTPSHQVTQMGQEVILRCVPISNHLYFYWYRQILGQKVEFLVSFYNNEISEKSEIFDDQFSVERPDGSNFTLKIRSTKLEDSAMYFCASRGDRGQQPQHFGDGTRLSIL.

The genes are TRBV24-1 and TRBJ2-1; 9 bases match TRBD2. CDR1 is KGHDR, CDR2 SFDVKD, per germline. Unmatched junction bases numbered 16, after V lost 5 bases and J lost 3 bases. This CDR3 comprises 19 residues. DNA for the CDR3: TGTGCCACCAGTGCCAGACTAGGGAAGAGCGGGAGGTACTACAATGAGCAGTTCTTC. This codes for CATSARLGKSGRYYNEQFF.

The V call is TRBV27, the J call TRBJ1-2; 10 positions agree with TRBD1. CDR1 is MNHEY, CDR2 SMNVEV, per germline (reference sequence). The CDR3 has 14 amino acids. Trimming removed 5 bases from V and 4 bases from J; junction bases left unmatched: 4. CDR3 sequence: CASSTTGGSYGYTF. The CDR3, as DNA: TGTGCCAGCAGTACGACAGGGGGCTCCTATGGCTACACCTTC.

This clonotype was seen at least ten times. V usage is TRBV6-2 or TRBV6-3 and J usage is TRBJ2-3, with 8 bases that match TRBD2. Losses at the gene ends were 0 bases for V and 0 bases for J; bases not matched to a gene: 5. Germline-derived CDR1 and CDR2 are MNHEY and SVGEGT. This CDR3 is 17 amino acids long. Here the CDR3 reads CASSYSRGGRSTDTQYF. The DNA of the CDR3 is TGTGCCAGCAGTTACTCGAGAGGCGGGAGGAGCACAGATACGCAGTATTTT.

This chain uses TRBV7-2 with TRBJ1-6; TRBD1 aligns across 10 bases. Per germline, CDR1 SGHTA and CDR2 FQGNSA. The CDR3 spans 14 residues. V gave up 5 bases and J gave up 9 bases; unmatched junction bases: 4. CDR3 protein: CASSADRGPSPLHF. The CDR3 coding sequence is TGTGCCAGCAGCGCCGACAGGGGGCCTTCACCCCTCCACTTT.

This clonotype was detected only once. The V and J genes are TRBV28 and TRBJ1-5, with D possibly TRBD1 on 5 matching bases. The V end was cut by 4 bases, the J end by 6 bases, with 16 bases between. This CDR3 contains 15 residues. Germline CDR1 and CDR2: MDHEN and SYDVKM. CDR3 sequence reads: CASSYSKMGGQPQHF. CDR3 DNA: TGTGCCAGCAGTTACTCGAAGATGGGGGGTCAGCCCCAGCATTTT.

This clonotype was counted a few times. The chain employs TRBV10-1 and TRBJ1-1; TRBD1 matches 8 bases. The CDR3 spans 13 residues. From germline, CDR1 is WNHNN and CDR2 SYGVQD (reference sequence). V lost 7 bases, J lost 1 base, and 2 bases stayed unmatched. The CDR3 DNA reads as TGCGCCAGCAAGGACAGGGAGAACACTGAAGCTTTCTTT. The encoded protein is CASKDRENTEAFF.

This clonotype has more than one count but fewer than ten. A junction end diverges from the germline sequence, so it may reflect a read error. The V call is TRBV6-2 or TRBV6-3, the J call TRBJ2-7; D may be TRBD1 (7 bases). The CDR3 contains 16 residues. CDR1 MNHEY and CDR2 SVGEGT come from the germline V gene. In DNA form, the CDR3 reads TGTGCCAGCAGCCAACCTAGGGGGGACAGCACCGACGAGCAGTGCTTC. Translating it yields CASSQPRGDSTDEQCF.

The rearrangement uses TRBV11-2 and TRBJ2-7; 11 bases map to TRBD2. CDR3 length equals 16 residues. With 1 base clipped from V and 6 bases from J, the junction kept 8 bases outside the gene matches. CDR1 and CDR2 from the germline V gene are SGHAT and FQNNGV. In nucleotides, the CDR3 is TGTGCCAGCAGCTTAGTCACTAGCGGGAGTTCATCCGAGCAGTACTTC. It is translated as CASSLVTSGSSSEQYF.

The chain links TRBV10-3 to TRBJ2-3, with TRBD1 identical over 10 bases. CDR3 size: 15 residues. CDR1 and CDR2 (germline): ENHRY, SYGVKD. V dropped 6 bases and J dropped 6; count of bases not matched to a gene: 9. CDR3 coding DNA: TGTGCCATCAGGGTGGGACAGGGGAATACGGATACGCAGTATTTT. Translated: CAIRVGQGNTDTQYF.

This clonotype was counted many times. V is TRBV6-2 or TRBV6-3 and J is TRBJ2-4, with D unresolved. Germline V gene sequence: CDR1 MNHEY, CDR2 SVGEGT. Trimming took off 0 bases at V and 1 base at J, with 7 bases between the two ends. CDR3 length equals 15 residues. CDR3 DNA sequence: TGTGCCAGCAGTTACTCGACCCGGGCCAAAAACATTCAGTACTTC. Protein: CASSYSTRAKNIQYF.

The sample holds many counts of this clonotype. This chain joins TRBV28 and TRBJ2-1; TRBD2 agrees at 8 bases. Trimming took 7 bases from V and 5 from J; bases not matched to a gene: 7. Germline CDR1 MDHEN, CDR2 SYDVKM. The CDR3 totals 14 residues. CDR3 in amino acids: CASTLSGNNNEQFF. In DNA form, the CDR3 reads TGTGCCAGCACCCTTAGCGGGAACAACAATGAGCAGTTCTTC.

This clonotype has ten or more counts. V gene TRBV7-6 combines with J gene TRBJ2-1; no definite D call. The CDR3 spans 15 residues. The germline gives CDR1 SGHVS, CDR2 FNYEAQ. Between the trimmed V and J ends, which lost 0 bases and 5 bases, there was a span of 11 bases. CDR3 nucleotide sequence: TGTGCCAGCAGCTTAGCGCTCGGCTCACACAATGAGCAGTTCTTC. This gives the protein CASSLALGSHNEQFF.

This clonotype came up many times. The gene calls are TRBV27 and TRBJ2-6, with TRBD1 as a possible D gene (6 bases). Trimming cost V 7 bases and J 0 bases, with 13 bases left between them. This CDR3 comprises 16 residues. The V gene's germline CDR1 is MNHEY and CDR2 SMNVEV (reference sequence). In DNA form, the CDR3 reads TGTGCCAGCAATCTACAGGGACCCTCTGGGGCCAACGTCCTGACTTTC. Residues: CASNLQGPSGANVLTF.

Notes on this clonotype: This could be a read error, since a much larger clone is one nucleotide away. The rearrangement uses TRBV6-1 and TRBJ2-7; TRBD2 matches 13 bases. The CDR3 runs to 14 residues. V trimming: 6 bases; J trimming: 5 bases; junction bases outside the gene matches: 4. In germline, CDR1 is MNHNS, CDR2 SASEGT. CDR3 bases: TGTGCCAGCAGACTAGCGGGAGGGGACCACGAGCAGTACTTC. This sequence encodes CASRLAGGDHEQYF.